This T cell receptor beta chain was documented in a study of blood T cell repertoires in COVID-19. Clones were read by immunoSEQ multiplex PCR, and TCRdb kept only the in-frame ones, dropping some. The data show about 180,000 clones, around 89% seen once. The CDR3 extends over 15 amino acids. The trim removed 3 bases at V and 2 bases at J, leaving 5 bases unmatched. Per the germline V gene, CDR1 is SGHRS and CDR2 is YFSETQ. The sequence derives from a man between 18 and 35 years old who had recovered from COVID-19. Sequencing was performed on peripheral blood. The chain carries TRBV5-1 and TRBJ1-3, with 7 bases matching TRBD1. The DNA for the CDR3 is TGCGCCAGCAGCTCCCGACAGGGCCCTGGAAACACCATATATTTT. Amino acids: CASSSRQGPGNTIYF.